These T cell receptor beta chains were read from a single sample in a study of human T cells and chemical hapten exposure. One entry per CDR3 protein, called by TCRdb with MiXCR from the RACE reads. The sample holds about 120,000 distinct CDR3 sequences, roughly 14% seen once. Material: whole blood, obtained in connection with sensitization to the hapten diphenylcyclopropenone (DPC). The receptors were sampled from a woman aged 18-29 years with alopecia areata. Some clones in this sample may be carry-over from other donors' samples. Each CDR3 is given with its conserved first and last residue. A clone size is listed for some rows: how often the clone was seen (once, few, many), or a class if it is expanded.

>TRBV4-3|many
CASSRGQGRYEQYF
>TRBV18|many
CASSPRLPLAGTANTGELFF
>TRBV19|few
CASGTGAQYEQYF
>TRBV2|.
CAVLSRGGVKTEAFF
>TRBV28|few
CAVTAREYGYTF
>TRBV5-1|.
CASSRDTANSPLHF
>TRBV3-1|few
CASSPYDRSEQYF
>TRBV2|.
CASSKDGGDTEAFF
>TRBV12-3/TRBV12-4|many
CASSLYGGTGKGDEQFF
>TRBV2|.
CASSGTTHSNQPQHF
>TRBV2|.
CASSGGQGGGELFF
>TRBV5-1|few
CASSVDRGTDTQYF
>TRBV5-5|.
CASRPDRGQGYGYTF
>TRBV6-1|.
CASSETGLQYF
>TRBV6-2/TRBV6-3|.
CASSFTDRGNSPLHF
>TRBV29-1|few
CSVPTKIYGYTF
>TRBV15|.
CATSGGQTNTEAFF